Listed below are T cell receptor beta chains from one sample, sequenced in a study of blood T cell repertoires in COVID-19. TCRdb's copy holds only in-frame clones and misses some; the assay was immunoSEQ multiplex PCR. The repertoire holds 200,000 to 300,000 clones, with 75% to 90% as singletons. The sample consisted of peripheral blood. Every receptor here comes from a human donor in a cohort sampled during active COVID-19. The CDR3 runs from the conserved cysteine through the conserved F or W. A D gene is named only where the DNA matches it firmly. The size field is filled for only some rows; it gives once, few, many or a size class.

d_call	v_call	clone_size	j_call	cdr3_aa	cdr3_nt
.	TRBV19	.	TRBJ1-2	CASTPGLPTGIANYGYTF	TGTGCCAGTACCCCGGGCCTACCGACGGGAATAGCTAACTATGGCTACACCTTC
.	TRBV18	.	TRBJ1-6	CASSTGTAQYNSPLHF	TGTGCCAGCTCAACAGGAACAGCCCAATATAATTCACCCCTCCACTTT
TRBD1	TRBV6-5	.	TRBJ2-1	CASSPLGQDNEQFF	TGTGCCAGCAGTCCCCTAGGACAGGACAATGAGCAGTTCTTC
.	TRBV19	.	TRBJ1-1	CASGERDTEAFF	TGTGCCAGTGGCGAGAGGGATACTGAAGCTTTCTTT
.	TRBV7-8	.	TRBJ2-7	CASSRSGISKSEQYF	TGTGCCAGCAGTCGTTCCGGGATCTCTAAGTCCGAGCAGTACTTC
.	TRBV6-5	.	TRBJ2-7	CASRRGFGTYEQYF	TGTGCCAGCCGAAGGGGGTTTGGGACCTACGAGCAGTACTTC
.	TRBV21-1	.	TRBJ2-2	CASVDTSNTGELFF	TGTGCCAGCGTAGATACTTCGAACACCGGGGAGCTGTTTTTT
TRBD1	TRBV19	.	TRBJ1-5	CASSPGQGIKMGQPQHF	TGTGCCAGTAGTCCGGGACAGGGTATCAAGATGGGACAGCCCCAGCATTTT
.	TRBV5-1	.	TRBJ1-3	CASSLVGAGNSGNTIYF	TGCGCCAGCAGCTTGGTAGGCGCAGGGAACTCTGGAAACACCATATATTTT
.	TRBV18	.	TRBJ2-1	CASSPRTGWVNEQFF	TGTGCCAGCTCACCGAGAACGGGTTGGGTCAATGAGCAGTTCTTC
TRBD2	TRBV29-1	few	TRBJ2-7	CSVKSSGKNEQYF	TGCAGCGTTAAGAGTAGCGGGAAGAACGAGCAGTACTTC
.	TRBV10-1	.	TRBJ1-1	CASLRWDTKNTEAFF	TGCGCCAGCTTAAGGTGGGACACTAAGAACACTGAAGCTTTCTTT
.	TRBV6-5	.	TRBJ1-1	CASSYSRGSSEAFF	TGTGCCAGCAGTTACTCCAGGGGTTCATCTGAAGCTTTCTTT
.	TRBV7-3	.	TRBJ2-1	CASSLTPLSEQFF	TGTGCCAGCAGCTTAACTCCGTTGAGTGAGCAGTTCTTC
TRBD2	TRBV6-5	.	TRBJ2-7	CASSYVGLANYEQYF	TGTGCCAGCAGTTACGTGGGACTAGCGAACTACGAGCAGTACTTC
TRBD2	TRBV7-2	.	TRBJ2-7	CASSRTSGASYEQYF	TGTGCCAGCAGCCGGACTAGCGGGGCTTCCTACGAGCAGTACTTC
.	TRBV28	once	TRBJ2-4	CASRSPNGGKNIQYF	TGTGCCAGCAGATCCCCGAACGGGGGCAAAAACATTCAGTACTTC
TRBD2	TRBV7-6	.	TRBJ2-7	CASSQLGGVGEQYF	TGTGCCAGCAGCCAACTGGGAGGGGTGGGCGAGCAGTACTTC
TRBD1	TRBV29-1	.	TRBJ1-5	CSVAGTGDQPQHF	TGCAGCGTCGCCGGGACAGGGGATCAGCCCCAGCATTTT
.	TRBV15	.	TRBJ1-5	CATSRDLGQNSNQPQHF	TGTGCCACCAGCAGAGATCTAGGACAGAATAGCAATCAGCCCCAGCATTTT
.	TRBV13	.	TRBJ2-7	CASSPRLGVLYEQYF	TGTGCCAGCAGCCCCAGACTTGGAGTCCTCTACGAGCAGTACTTC
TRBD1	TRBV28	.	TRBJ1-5	CASVQGSNQPQHF	TGTGCCAGCGTACAGGGGAGCAATCAGCCCCAGCATTTT
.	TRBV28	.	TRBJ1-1	CASSSGGTEAFF	TGTGCCAGCAGTTCCGGGGGCACTGAAGCTTTCTTT
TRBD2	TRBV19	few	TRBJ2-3	CATSSGGAWTDTQYF	TGTGCCACCTCTAGCGGGGGGGCCTGGACAGATACGCAGTATTTT
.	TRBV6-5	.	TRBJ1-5	CASRTTESNQPQHF	TGTGCCAGCAGGACCACAGAAAGCAATCAGCCCCAGCATTTT
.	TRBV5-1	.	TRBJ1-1	CASSLDVSYPKAFF	TGCGCCAGCAGCTTGGATGTCAGTTATCCCAAAGCTTTCTTT
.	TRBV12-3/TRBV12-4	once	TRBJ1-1	CASSLQQGTEAFF	TGTGCCAGCAGTCTCCAGCAGGGGACTGAAGCTTTCTTT
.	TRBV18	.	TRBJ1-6	CASSRDRKNSPLHF	TGTGCCAGCTCGCGGGACCGGAAGAATTCACCCCTCCACTTT
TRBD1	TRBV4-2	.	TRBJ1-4	CASSPTTGGEKLFF	TGTGCCAGCAGCCCTACGACAGGGGGAGAAAAACTGTTTTTT
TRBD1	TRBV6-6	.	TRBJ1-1	CASRTGGYTEAFF	TGTGCCAGTCGGACAGGGGGCTATACTGAAGCTTTCTTT
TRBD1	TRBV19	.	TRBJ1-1	CASSMGTGRDTEAFF	TGTGCCAGTAGTATGGGGACAGGGAGGGACACTGAAGCTTTCTTT
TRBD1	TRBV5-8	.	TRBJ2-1	CASSYRRDRGSNEQFF	TGTGCCAGCAGCTATCGCCGGGACAGGGGGTCCAATGAGCAGTTCTTC
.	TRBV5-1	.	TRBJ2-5	CASSLGGVQETQYF	TGCGCCAGCAGCTTGGGGGGAGTACAAGAGACCCAGTACTTC
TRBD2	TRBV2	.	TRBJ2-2	CASSEGTSGPTGELFF	TGTGCCAGCAGTGAAGGGACTAGCGGACCCACCGGGGAGCTGTTTTTT
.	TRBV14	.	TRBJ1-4	CASSIGNSRNEKLFF	TGTGCCAGCAGCATCGGGAACAGCCGTAATGAAAAACTGTTTTTT
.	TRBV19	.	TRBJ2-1	CASTISTSSYNEQFF	TGTGCCAGTACCATCTCTACGAGCTCCTACAATGAGCAGTTCTTC
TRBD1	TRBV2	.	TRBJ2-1	CASSEWRTGGGEQFF	TGTGCCAGCAGTGAATGGAGGACAGGGGGCGGTGAGCAGTTCTTC
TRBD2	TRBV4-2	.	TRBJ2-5	CASSPLSAGGSQETQYF	TGTGCCAGCAGCCCCCTTAGTGCGGGGGGGTCCCAAGAGACCCAGTACTTC
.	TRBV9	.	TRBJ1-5	CASSANTGNQPQHF	TGTGCCAGCAGCGCGAATACGGGCAATCAGCCCCAGCATTTT
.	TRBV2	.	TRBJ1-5	CASSVIAVRSNQPQHF	TGTGCCAGCAGTGTGATCGCGGTCCGGTCCAATCAGCCCCAGCATTTT
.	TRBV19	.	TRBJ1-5	CASSMPGVGPQHF	TGTGCCAGTAGTATGCCAGGGGTGGGGCCCCAGCATTTT
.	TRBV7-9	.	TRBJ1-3	CASSLRGTGNTIYF	TGTGCCAGCAGCTTAAGAGGAACTGGAAACACCATATATTTT
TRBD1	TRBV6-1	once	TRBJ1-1	CASSEGDRRNTEAFF	TGTGCCAGCAGTGAGGGGGACAGGCGGAACACTGAAGCTTTCTTT
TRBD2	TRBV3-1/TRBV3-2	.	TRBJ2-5	CASSQPGGRETQYF	TGTGCCAGCAGCCAACCGGGGGGGCGGGAGACCCAGTACTTC
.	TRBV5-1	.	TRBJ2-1	CASSQGGGLLLDEQFF	TGCGCCAGCAGCCAGGGGGGAGGACTTCTATTAGATGAGCAGTTCTTC
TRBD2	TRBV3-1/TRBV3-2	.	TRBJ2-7	CASSQGSGTMSSYEQYF	TGTGCCAGCAGCCAAGGCTCCGGGACTATGAGCTCCTACGAGCAGTACTTC
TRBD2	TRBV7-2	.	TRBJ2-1	CASSWKRGGGGEQFF	TGTGCCAGTAGTTGGAAGCGGGGGGGCGGCGGTGAGCAGTTCTTC
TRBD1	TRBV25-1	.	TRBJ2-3	CASSEWGTGLSSTDTQYF	TGTGCCAGCAGTGAATGGGGGACAGGGTTATCTAGCACAGATACGCAGTATTTT
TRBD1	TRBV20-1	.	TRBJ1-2	CSAGGQGNYGYTF	TGCAGTGCTGGTGGACAGGGTAACTATGGCTACACCTTC
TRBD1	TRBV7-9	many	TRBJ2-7	CASSGNRGSGEQYF	TGTGCCAGCAGCGGTAACAGGGGCTCGGGAGAGCAGTACTTC
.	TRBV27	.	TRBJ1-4	CASSLYGGPGEKLFF	TGTGCCAGCAGTTTATACGGGGGGCCAGGCGAAAAACTGTTTTTT
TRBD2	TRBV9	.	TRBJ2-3	CASSATPGLAADTQYF	TGTGCCAGCAGCGCCACACCGGGACTAGCGGCAGATACGCAGTATTTT
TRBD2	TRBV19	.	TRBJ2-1	CASSRTSGPPYNEQFF	TGTGCCAGTAGTAGGACTAGCGGGCCGCCCTACAATGAGCAGTTCTTC
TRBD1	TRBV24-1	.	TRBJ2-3	CATSEPRTGNTDTQYF	TGTGCCACCAGTGAACCGCGGACAGGGAACACAGATACGCAGTATTTT
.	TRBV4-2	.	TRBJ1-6	CASSQEWSGDNSPLHF	TGTGCCAGCAGCCAAGAATGGTCAGGGGACAATTCACCCCTCCACTTT
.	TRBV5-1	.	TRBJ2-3	CASSLGVASSTDTQYF	TGCGCCAGCAGCTTGGGGGTAGCTTCTAGCACAGATACGCAGTATTTT
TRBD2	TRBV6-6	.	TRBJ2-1	CASRSDGGGDQFF	TGTGCCAGCAGGTCGGATGGGGGGGGAGATCAGTTCTTC
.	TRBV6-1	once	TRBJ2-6	CASSGYRDSSGANVLTF	TGTGCCAGCAGTGGTTACCGAGACAGCTCTGGGGCCAACGTCCTGACTTTC
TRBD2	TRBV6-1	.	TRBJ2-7	CASSEGSGRAREQYF	TGTGCCAGCAGTGAGGGTAGCGGGAGGGCCCGGGAGCAGTACTTC